These T cell receptor beta chains were read from a single sample in a study of blood T cells in healthy people across ages. TCRdb reprocessed the 5' RACE reads via MiXCR and lists one record per CDR3 protein. This sample has around 780,000 distinct CDR3 sequences, with 45% to 70% found just once. Sequencing was carried out using blood. The receptors originated from a man aged 35 to 55 in good health. Both conserved end residues are part of each CDR3. A D gene is named only where the DNA matches it firmly. Rows may omit the clone size; those that give it use once, few, many or a size class.

v_gene: TRBV2
j_gene: TRBJ1-5
abundance: -
d_gene: -
CDR3aa: CASRPLSNQPQHF
CDR3nt: TGTGCCAGTAGGCCCCTTAGCAATCAGCCCCAGCATTTT

v_gene: TRBV12-3/TRBV12-4
j_gene: TRBJ1-2
abundance: -
d_gene: -
CDR3aa: CASSQDRTDGYTF
CDR3nt: TGTGCCAGCAGCCAAGACAGGACGGATGGCTACACCTTC

v_gene: TRBV20-1
j_gene: TRBJ1-2
abundance: many
d_gene: -
CDR3aa: CSASTIYGYTF
CDR3nt: TGCAGTGCTAGCACCATCTATGGCTACACCTTC

v_gene: TRBV3-1
j_gene: TRBJ2-7
abundance: -
d_gene: -
CDR3aa: CASSQEMLAFVDEQYF
CDR3nt: TGTGCCAGCAGCCAAGAAATGCTAGCGTTTGTCGACGAGCAGTACTTC

v_gene: TRBV12-3/TRBV12-4
j_gene: TRBJ1-5
abundance: -
d_gene: TRBD1
CDR3aa: CASSHHAGTGRNQPQHF
CDR3nt: TGTGCCAGCAGCCATCATGCCGGGACAGGCCGCAATCAGCCCCAGCATTTT

v_gene: TRBV20-1
j_gene: TRBJ2-7
abundance: -
d_gene: -
CDR3aa: CSARDWGEGVSYNEQYF
CDR3nt: TGCAGTGCTAGAGATTGGGGGGAAGGGGTCTCCTACAATGAGCAGTACTTC

v_gene: TRBV10-3
j_gene: TRBJ1-1
abundance: -
d_gene: -
CDR3aa: CAAKSGALNTEAFF
CDR3nt: TGTGCCGCTAAATCGGGGGCGCTAAACACTGAAGCTTTCTTT

v_gene: TRBV7-9
j_gene: TRBJ2-3
abundance: -
d_gene: -
CDR3aa: CASSSVSGGSSTDTQYF
CDR3nt: TGTGCCAGCAGCTCTGTTTCTGGGGGGTCAAGCACAGATACGCAGTATTTT

v_gene: TRBV11-2
j_gene: TRBJ2-2
abundance: once
d_gene: -
CDR3aa: CASSSHMDSRRNTGELFF
CDR3nt: TGTGCCAGCAGCTCGCACATGGACTCCCGGAGGAACACCGGGGAGCTGTTTTTT

v_gene: TRBV12-3/TRBV12-4
j_gene: TRBJ2-7
abundance: many
d_gene: -
CDR3aa: CASRGRQDYEQYF
CDR3nt: TGTGCCAGCAGGGGTAGACAGGACTACGAGCAGTACTTC

v_gene: TRBV27
j_gene: TRBJ2-7
abundance: -
d_gene: -
CDR3aa: CASSPFPINAYEQYF
CDR3nt: TGTGCCAGCAGTCCATTCCCAATCAACGCCTACGAGCAGTACTTC

v_gene: TRBV5-1
j_gene: TRBJ2-3
abundance: -
d_gene: TRBD1
CDR3aa: CASSLASRDRYTDTQYF
CDR3nt: TGCGCCAGCAGCTTGGCCTCTCGGGACAGATACACAGATACGCAGTATTTT

v_gene: TRBV7-9
j_gene: TRBJ1-5
abundance: many
d_gene: TRBD1
CDR3aa: CASSEGYRGQDQPQHF
CDR3nt: TGTGCCAGCAGCGAAGGCTACAGGGGGCAGGATCAGCCCCAGCATTTT

v_gene: TRBV29-1
j_gene: TRBJ1-2
abundance: few
d_gene: -
CDR3aa: CSVDNRPEDYGYTF
CDR3nt: TGCAGCGTTGATAATCGGCCAGAGGACTATGGCTACACCTTC

v_gene: TRBV6-5
j_gene: TRBJ2-7
abundance: -
d_gene: TRBD1
CDR3aa: CASSRGQANPYEQYF
CDR3nt: TGTGCCAGCAGTAGAGGACAGGCCAATCCCTACGAGCAGTACTTC

v_gene: TRBV4-2
j_gene: TRBJ1-2
abundance: few
d_gene: -
CDR3aa: CASSQEEVVSLNNGYTF
CDR3nt: TGTGCCAGCAGCCAAGAAGAGGTCGTGTCACTGAACAATGGCTACACCTTC

v_gene: TRBV14
j_gene: TRBJ2-7
abundance: -
d_gene: -
CDR3aa: CASSQNQGVGNYEQYF
CDR3nt: TGTGCCAGCAGCCAAAACCAAGGGGTAGGGAACTACGAGCAGTACTTC

v_gene: TRBV5-1
j_gene: TRBJ1-1
abundance: -
d_gene: -
CDR3aa: CASSKDGGPTEAFF
CDR3nt: TGCGCCAGCAGCAAGGACGGGGGGCCCACTGAAGCTTTCTTT

v_gene: TRBV7-9
j_gene: TRBJ2-3
abundance: -
d_gene: -
CDR3aa: CASSISTTDTQYF
CDR3nt: TGTGCCAGCAGCATCAGCACCACAGATACGCAGTATTTT

v_gene: TRBV9
j_gene: TRBJ1-2
abundance: -
d_gene: TRBD1
CDR3aa: CASSPGQGQGYTF
CDR3nt: TGTGCCAGCAGCCCGGGACAGGGGCAGGGCTACACCTTC

v_gene: TRBV12-3/TRBV12-4
j_gene: TRBJ2-1
abundance: few
d_gene: -
CDR3aa: CASTERHSQGEQFF
CDR3nt: TGTGCCAGCACCGAAAGACATTCCCAGGGGGAGCAGTTCTTC

v_gene: TRBV3-1
j_gene: TRBJ2-4
abundance: few
d_gene: -
CDR3aa: CASSQAEGVPNIQYF
CDR3nt: TGTGCCAGCAGCCAAGCGGAGGGAGTGCCAAACATTCAGTACTTC

v_gene: TRBV12-3/TRBV12-4
j_gene: TRBJ2-4
abundance: few
d_gene: TRBD1
CDR3aa: CASSIDRDKNIQYF
CDR3nt: TGTGCCAGCAGTATTGACAGGGACAAAAACATTCAGTACTTC

v_gene: TRBV28
j_gene: TRBJ1-5
abundance: once
d_gene: TRBD1
CDR3aa: CASSYRRDRASNQPQHF
CDR3nt: TGTGCCAGCAGCTATAGGAGGGACAGGGCGAGCAATCAGCCCCAGCATTTT